A selection of T cell receptor beta chains follows, all from one sample in a study of T cells in Graves' hyperthyroidism and ophthalmopathy. TCRdb called the multiplex PCR reads again in MiXCR, with one record for every CDR3 protein. This table holds some 370,000 distinct CDR3 sequences, 15% to 20% found once. Sequencing input: blood. These receptors were taken from a woman aged 30 to 39 with Graves' hyperthyroidism that later progressed to Graves' ophthalmopathy. CDR3s include the opening cysteine and the closing phenylalanine or tryptophan. The order of the fields is V gene, D gene, J gene, CDR3 length, clone size, CDR3 protein, CDR3 DNA. A D gene is named only where the DNA matches it firmly. The listing skips clone size in some rows; elsewhere it reads once, few, many or a size class.

>TRBV11-1|.|TRBJ1-1|14|many
CASSHQTENTEAFF
TGTGCCAGCAGCCACCAGACAGAGAACACTGAAGCTTTCTTT
>TRBV18|.|TRBJ2-1|16|.
CASSPSRTSGRGEQFF
TGTGCCAGCTCACCTTCAAGGACTAGTGGGAGGGGGGAGCAGTTCTTC
>TRBV28|.|TRBJ2-2|13|many
CASSPLDTGELFF
TGTGCCAGCAGCCCGTTGGACACCGGGGAGCTGTTTTTT
>TRBV2|.|TRBJ1-2|14|.
CASSPGPHSWGYTF
TGTGCCAGCAGTCCGGGCCCTCACTCTTGGGGCTACACCTTC
>TRBV6-9|.|TRBJ2-7|14|once
CASSVPGFFYEQYF
TGTGCCAGCAGCGTCCCTGGGTTTTTCTACGAGCAGTACTTC
>TRBV10-3|TRBD2|TRBJ2-1|17|many
CAIRDILAGTDYNEQFF
TGTGCCATCAGGGATATCTTAGCGGGGACCGACTACAATGAGCAGTTCTTC
>TRBV20-1|TRBD2|TRBJ2-2|18|.
CSATRGGLARATVGELFF
TGCAGTGCTACCAGGGGGGGACTAGCGCGAGCCACCGTTGGGGAGCTGTTTTTT
>TRBV20-1|TRBD2|TRBJ2-5|15|many
CSARDQAGGGETQYF
TGCAGTGCTAGAGATCAAGCGGGAGGAGGGGAGACCCAGTACTTC
>TRBV20-1|.|TRBJ1-1|15|many
CSARDSTGDYTEAFF
TGCAGTGCTAGAGATTCAACTGGGGATTACACTGAAGCTTTCTTT
>TRBV7-9|.|TRBJ2-7|13|few
CASSPPNSYEQYF
TGTGCCAGCAGCCCCCCCAACAGTTACGAGCAGTACTTC
>TRBV10-3|.|TRBJ2-7|14|many
CAISESLDWYEQYF
TGTGCCATCAGTGAGTCGCTAGATTGGTACGAGCAGTACTTC
>TRBV28|.|TRBJ2-2|19|many
CASSRYNLRDRSPTGELFF
TGTGCCAGCAGCCGATACAACTTACGCGACAGGAGCCCGACCGGGGAGCTGTTTTTT
>TRBV30|.|TRBJ1-1|13|.
CAWSPLSDTEAFF
TGTGCCTGGAGTCCCCTCTCCGACACTGAAGCTTTCTTT
>TRBV19|.|TRBJ2-3|14|.
CASSMNWGTDTQYF
TGTGCCAGTAGTATGAACTGGGGGACGGATACGCAGTATTTT
>TRBV16|.|TRBJ2-3|13|.
CASSQQGSDTQYF
TGTGCCAGCAGCCAACAGGGTTCAGATACGCAGTATTTT
>TRBV20-1|TRBD2|TRBJ2-7|16|many
CSARDMASGSSYEQYF
TGCAGTGCTAGAGATATGGCTAGCGGGAGCTCCTACGAGCAGTACTTC
>TRBV3-1|.|TRBJ1-2|14|many
CASSQEGVLDGYTF
TGTGCCAGCAGCCAAGAGGGCGTGCTCGACGGCTACACCTTC
>TRBV19|TRBD1|TRBJ1-2|18|few
CASSSHPDRGWPSYGYTF
TGTGCCAGTAGTTCCCACCCGGACAGGGGATGGCCCTCCTATGGCTACACCTTC
>TRBV19|.|TRBJ1-1|15|few
CASSSRQEMNTEAFF
TGTGCCAGTAGTTCACGACAGGAGATGAACACTGAAGCTTTCTTT
>TRBV6-1|TRBD1|TRBJ1-1|13|.
CASSYGTATEAFF
TGTGCCAGCAGTTACGGGACAGCTACTGAAGCTTTCTTT
>TRBV4-1|TRBD2|TRBJ2-1|19|few
CASSRTPAGGHYNYNEQFF
TGCGCCAGCAGCCGCACGCCGGCGGGAGGGCACTACAACTACAATGAGCAGTTCTTC
>TRBV9|TRBD1|TRBJ2-2|16|.
CASSVSGTGWTGELFF
TGTGCCAGCAGCGTGAGCGGGACAGGGTGGACCGGGGAGCTGTTTTTT
>TRBV7-2|TRBD2|TRBJ2-7|13|.
CASRLAGEYEQYF
TGTGCCAGCAGGCTAGCGGGAGAATACGAGCAGTACTTC
>TRBV20-1|TRBD1|TRBJ1-5|13|few
CSARGTGASPQHF
TGCAGTGCTAGAGGGACAGGGGCGTCGCCCCAGCATTTT
>TRBV24-1|.|TRBJ2-1|18|many
CATSDSKASVLLSNEQFF
TGTGCCACCAGTGACTCCAAGGCTAGCGTCTTATTATCCAATGAGCAGTTCTTC
>TRBV3-1|.|TRBJ1-2|12|many
CASTDAGEGYTF
TGTGCCAGCACCGACGCAGGGGAAGGCTACACCTTC
>TRBV5-1|.|TRBJ1-1|15|.
CASSLSGGSETEAFF
TGCGCCAGCAGCTTGTCTGGGGGGAGTGAAACTGAAGCTTTCTTT
>TRBV6-1|.|TRBJ2-1|14|few
CASSKNRVEDEQFF
TGTGCCAGCAGTAAGAACAGGGTTGAGGATGAGCAGTTCTTC
>TRBV7-8|TRBD1|TRBJ2-1|14|many
CASSFRTGYNEQFF
TGTGCCAGCAGCTTCCGGACAGGATACAATGAGCAGTTCTTC
>TRBV14|.|TRBJ2-1|13|.
CASSQGTHNEQFF
TGTGCCAGCAGCCAGGGTACCCACAATGAGCAGTTCTTC
>TRBV9|TRBD2|TRBJ2-1|14|many
CASSLVGLDNEQFF
TGTGCCAGCAGCTTAGTTGGACTAGACAATGAGCAGTTCTTC
>TRBV18|.|TRBJ1-1|15|many
CASSPPIGETTEAFF
TGTGCCAGCTCACCACCGATCGGGGAGACCACTGAAGCTTTCTTT
>TRBV3-1|TRBD2|TRBJ2-3|21|.
CASSKSLGLAGGSANTDTQYF
TGTGCCAGCAGCAAAAGCCTGGGACTAGCGGGAGGGTCGGCAAACACAGATACGCAGTATTTT
>TRBV14|.|TRBJ2-1|15|few
CASSHPGPAHNEQFF
TGTGCCAGCAGCCACCCAGGGCCGGCTCACAATGAGCAGTTCTTC
>TRBV18|TRBD2|TRBJ2-7|17|few
CASSRGGLGLASYEQYF
TGTGCCAGTTCCCGAGGTGGGTTGGGACTAGCGTCCTACGAGCAGTACTTC
>TRBV29-1|.|TRBJ1-2|14|many
CSVEGSPSSYGYTF
TGCAGCGTTGAAGGGAGCCCTTCAAGTTATGGCTACACCTTC
>TRBV5-1|.|TRBJ2-3|16|few
CASSLAQTTGIDTQYF
TGCGCCAGCAGCTTGGCCCAGACCACAGGGATAGATACGCAGTATTTT
>TRBV5-4|TRBD1|TRBJ1-3|14|many
CASSGDRAGNTIYF
TGTGCCAGCTCGGGGGACAGGGCTGGAAACACCATATATTTT
>TRBV28|.|TRBJ1-5|14|.
CASSWQGYNQPQHF
TGTGCCAGCAGTTGGCAGGGCTACAATCAGCCCCAGCATTTT